The sequence of this TCR beta chain was determined in a study of blood T cell repertoires in COVID-19. TCRdb's table, derived via immunoSEQ multiplex PCR, lists solely in-frame clones and lacks some. The sample includes roughly 280,000 clones, roughly 88% of them seen just once. The germline V gene encodes CDR1 SGHRS and CDR2 YFSETQ. The V and J ends lost 0 bases and 8 bases respectively, with 14 bases between them. The CDR3 has 14 residues. The sample comprised peripheral blood. The source is a woman aged 70-85 years with acute or convalescent COVID-19. The rearrangement uses TRBV5-1 and TRBJ1-2; possibly TRBD1 for D (5 bases). CDR3 nucleotide sequence: TGCGCCAGCAGCTTGGATCCCAGGGTTTGGGGCTACACCTTC. Translated: CASSLDPRVWGYTF.